These 27 T cell receptor beta chains were sequenced from one sample in a study of beta chain features in type 1 diabetes. As every portion of the isolated RNA was reverse transcribed, the sequencing read expressed TCRB transcripts. TCRdb keeps only in-frame clones here, not all; method: immunoSEQ multiplex PCR. The table lists hundreds of thousands of clones, around 15% of them singletons. The sample consisted of naive CD4+ T cells from blood. The receptors come from a man aged 18 to 29 in good health.

J is TRBJ2-2 and V is TRBV4-2; possible D gene TRBD2, 6 bases. Germline V gives CDR1 LGHNA, CDR2 YNFKEQ. This CDR3 is built from 16 residues. Between the trimmed V and J ends, which lost 0 bases and 4 bases, there was a span of 12 bases. The CDR3, as DNA: TGTGCCAGCAGCCAAGATCTCCAGCGGGTCACCGGGGAGCTGTTTTTT. Amino acids: CASSQDLQRVTGELFF.

J is TRBJ1-5 and V is TRBV4-3; no reliable D call. V lost 1 base and J 5 bases, leaving 9 bases between the germline ends. Germline CDR1 LGHNA, CDR2 YSLEER. The CDR3 loop spans 14 amino acids. CDR3 sequence: CASSQVNTDQPQHF. The CDR3 coding sequence is TGCGCCAGCAGCCAAGTGAATACTGATCAGCCCCAGCATTTT.

The DNA of the CDR3 is TGTGCCAGCAGAGAAGGGCCCTACGAGCAGTACTTC. Translated: CASREGPYEQYF. The chain uses TRBV28 and TRBJ2-7, with D uncertain. Trimming took off 6 bases at V and 2 bases at J, with 8 bases between the two ends. Germline V lookup: CDR1 MDHEN, CDR2 SYDVKM. CDR3 length equals 12 residues. Supplemented by reference TRBV28 and TRBJ2-7, the full variable domain reads DVKVTQSSRYLVKRTGEKVFLECVQDMDHENMFWYRQDPGLGLRLIYFSYDVKMKEKGDIPEGYSVSREKKERFSLILESASTNQTSMYLCASREGPYEQYFGPGTRLTVT.

The rearrangement links TRBV9 to TRBJ1-2; D is possibly TRBD1 (5 bases). The CDR3 covers 15 residues. Trimming stripped 3 bases from V and 0 bases from J, with 12 bases between. CDR1 SGDLS and CDR2 YYNGEE come from the germline V gene. CDR3 region: CASSGTGATNYGYTF. The CDR3 DNA is TGTGCCAGCAGCGGTACCGGGGCTACTAACTATGGCTACACCTTC.

This clone was counted only a few times. The chain links TRBV28 to TRBJ1-5; 11 bases match TRBD1. The CDR3 consists of 14 residues. V trimming: 3 bases; J trimming: 6 bases; junction bases outside the gene matches: 1. From germline, CDR1 is MDHEN and CDR2 SYDVKM. The CDR3 coding sequence is TGTGCCAGCAGTTTTGGGACAGGGGGTCAGCCCCAGCATTTT. This encodes CASSFGTGGQPQHF.

This clone has just a few counts. The chain joins TRBV21-1 to TRBJ2-3; the table's TRBD2 call for D was not verified on the DNA. TRBV21-1 is a recognized pseudogene. The CDR3 covers 16 residues. Here the CDR3 reads CASSRNGTRGPDTQYF. The CDR3 nucleotides read TGTGCCAGCAGCAGAAACGGGACTAGAGGCCCAGATACGCAGTATTTT.

In this sample, this clone turned up a few times. This chain connects TRBV18 to TRBJ2-1; D possibly corresponds to TRBD2 (7 bases). This CDR3 is built from 15 residues. Deletions cut 3 bases from V and 8 bases from J, with 17 bases between. Germline CDR1 KGHSH, CDR2 LQKENI. CDR3 loop: CASSPIQGGADEQFF. The DNA for the CDR3 is TGTGCCAGCTCACCCATACAGGGAGGGGCTGATGAGCAGTTCTTC.

The V call is TRBV5-1, the J call TRBJ2-5; D gene ambiguous. Trimming took 4 bases from V and 4 from J, leaving 11 bases between them. The CDR3 is 13 amino acids. Germline lookup yields CDR1 SGHRS and CDR2 YFSETQ. CDR3: CASSGDLGETQYF. The CDR3 region has the DNA TGCGCCAGCAGCGGAGACCTGGGAGAGACCCAGTACTTC. The entire variable domain, with the rest obtained from reference TRBV5-1 and TRBJ2-5, is as follows: KAGVTQTPRYLIKTRGQQVTLSCSPISGHRSVSWYQQTPGQGLQFLFEYFSETQRNKGNFPGRFSGRQFSNSRSEMNVSTLELGDSALYLCASSGDLGETQYFGPGTRLLVL.

Only a few counts were recorded for this clone. This sequence joins TRBV6-5 and TRBJ2-3; tentatively, D is TRBD1 (6 bases). The ends were cut back, 0 bases at V and 4 bases at J, with 8 bases in the middle. The germline gives CDR1 MNHEY, CDR2 SVGAGI. This CDR3 spans 14 amino acids. In DNA, the CDR3 is TGTGCCAGCAGTTACTCAGGACAGTCAGATACGCAGTATTTT. Protein: CASSYSGQSDTQYF.

This clone was seen a handful of times. This chain uses TRBV28 with TRBJ2-1; 11 positions agree with TRBD2. Germline CDR1 MDHEN, CDR2 SYDVKM. With 5 bases clipped from V and 7 bases from J, the junction kept 7 bases outside the gene matches. The CDR3 length is 15 residues. The CDR3 here is CASSLPRLAGNEQFF. CDR3 sequence (DNA): TGTGCCAGCAGTCTCCCCCGACTAGCGGGGAATGAGCAGTTCTTC.

A few counts support this clone. The rearrangement links TRBV7-7 to TRBJ2-5, with 10 bases fitting TRBD1. Germline V gene sequence: CDR1 SSHAT, CDR2 FNYEAQ (reference sequence). CDR3 length: 12 residues. Trimming cost V 10 bases and J 7 bases; bases outside gene matches: 6. This chain's CDR3 is CAIGGQGTTQYF. The CDR3 DNA reads TGTGCCATCGGGGGACAGGGGACGACCCAGTACTTC. The full variable domain, completed using reference TRBV7-7 and TRBJ2-5, is GAGVSQSPRYKVTKRGQDVTLRCDPISSHATLYWYQQALGQGPEFLTYFNYEAQPDKSGLPSDRFSAERPEGSISTLTIQRTEQRDSAMYRCAIGGQGTTQYFGPGTRLLVL.

The rearrangement links TRBV10-3 to TRBJ2-6; D is ambiguous. Trimming removed 7 bases at V and 4 bases at J, with 2 bases between. The CDR3 loop spans 11 amino acids. In germline, CDR1 is ENHRY, CDR2 SYGVKD. The CDR3 coding sequence is TGTGCCATCACCGGGGCCAACGTCCTGACTTTC. Its protein product is CAITGANVLTF.

For the CDR3, the DNA is TGTGCCAGCTCACCTCCCCCCGACTCGCAGACCCAGTACTTC. Translating gives CASSPPPDSQTQYF. This chain uses TRBV18 with TRBJ2-5; no definite D call. Trimming took 3 bases from V and 6 from J, leaving 14 bases between them. The CDR3 extends over 14 amino acids. Germline CDR1 reads KGHSH; CDR2 reads LQKENI.

V and J are TRBV28 and TRBJ2-7; TRBD2 aligns across 8 bases. Germline V gene data show CDR1 as MDHEN and CDR2 as SYDVKM. The CDR3 contains 14 residues. With V trimmed by 4 bases and J by 3 bases, 5 bases remained unmatched. The CDR3 nucleotides are TGTGCCAGCAGTTCGACTAGCGAGAACTACGAGCAGTACTTC. This encodes CASSSTSENYEQYF. Full variable domain (outside the CDR3, taken from reference TRBV28 and TRBJ2-7): DVKVTQSSRYLVKRTGEKVFLECVQDMDHENMFWYRQDPGLGLRLIYFSYDVKMKEKGDIPEGYSVSREKKERFSLILESASTNQTSMYLCASSSTSENYEQYFGPGTRLTVT.

As to this clone: The identical CDR3 is also encoded by other nucleotide sequences in the sample. V and J are TRBV28 and TRBJ1-2; 8 bases align to TRBD1. Trimming took 6 bases from V and 4 from J; bases not matched to a gene: 7. Germline V gene data show CDR1 as MDHEN and CDR2 as SYDVKM. The CDR3 extends over 14 amino acids. DNA of the CDR3: TGTGCCAGCAGAGGTCAGGGGGCAGGCTATGGCTACACCTTC. Encoded protein: CASRGQGAGYGYTF.

This clone has more than one count but fewer than ten. This sequence joins TRBV11-2 and TRBJ1-1, with D unclear. From germline, CDR1 is SGHAT and CDR2 FQNNGV. This CDR3 is 11 amino acids long. V lost 2 bases to trimming and J lost 8 bases, with 6 bases between them. In DNA, the CDR3 is TGTGCCAGCAGCTTAAGCCAGGAAGCTTTCTTT. Protein product: CASSLSQEAFF.

This rearrangement joins TRBV27 to TRBJ2-7, with a tentative D call TRBD1 (5 bases). Per germline, CDR1 MNHEY and CDR2 SMNVEV (reference sequence). Trimming took 3 bases from V and 0 from J, leaving 6 bases between them. The CDR3 has 13 residues. CDR3 sequence reads: CASSFGASYEQYF. The CDR3 nucleotides are TGTGCCAGCAGTTTTGGGGCCTCCTACGAGCAGTACTTC.

The chain carries TRBV5-1 and TRBJ2-7; TRBD1 matches 10 bases. Trimming took 2 bases from V and 2 from J; bases not matched to a gene: 1. The CDR3 runs 14 residues. Germline loops: CDR1 SGHRS, CDR2 YFSETQ. The CDR3 reads CASSFGTGAYEQYF. CDR3 nucleotide sequence: TGCGCCAGCAGCTTTGGGACAGGGGCCTACGAGCAGTACTTC.

This clone was seen only a few times. The J gene is TRBJ2-7, the V gene TRBV4-1; 7 bases align to TRBD2. CDR1 MGHRA and CDR2 YSYEKL come from the germline V gene. This CDR3 spans 18 amino acids. V dropped 2 bases and J dropped 1; count of bases not matched to a gene: 14. CDR3 bases: TGCGCCAGCAGCCAACTCCTCGGGAGGAGGGGCGGGTCCTACGAGCAGTACTTC. Protein sequence: CASSQLLGRRGGSYEQYF.

Remarks on this clone: Other DNA sequences within the sample encode an identical CDR3. The rearrangement uses TRBV9 and TRBJ1-5; no definite D call. The length of the CDR3 is 15 residues. V shed 2 bases and J shed 0 bases, with 9 bases lying between them. The V gene's germline CDR1 is SGDLS and CDR2 YYNGEE. DNA of the CDR3: TGTGCCAGCAGCGTGGGAGTATATAGCAATCAGCCCCAGCATTTT. Translation gives CASSVGVYSNQPQHF. Variable domain in full (rest from reference TRBV9 and TRBJ1-5): DSGVTQTPKHLITATGQRVTLRCSPRSGDLSVYWYQQSLDQGLQFLIQYYNGEERAKGNILERFSAQQFPDLHSELNLSSLELGDSALYFCASSVGVYSNQPQHFGDGTRLSIL.

This clone has a handful of counts. This chain connects TRBV19 to TRBJ2-4; D is unresolved. Germline loops: CDR1 LNHDA, CDR2 SQIVND (reference sequence). Deletions cut 10 bases from V and 0 bases from J, with 16 bases between. CDR3 size: 15 residues. The CDR3 nucleotides read TGTGCCACCATGTCTGCCCGGAGAGCCAAAAACATTCAGTACTTC. Encoded protein: CATMSARRAKNIQYF.

This chain links TRBV7-3 with TRBJ1-1, with D possibly matching TRBD1 (5 bases). The CDR3 covers 15 residues. With 3 bases removed from V and 1 base from J, the gap between germline ends came to 12 bases. Germline assignment: CDR1 SGHTA and CDR2 FQGTGA. CDR3: CASSFEATGNTEAFF. The CDR3 DNA is TGTGCCAGCAGCTTTGAAGCAACAGGGAACACTGAAGCTTTCTTT.

There are a few counts of this clone. The chain combines TRBV7-2 with TRBJ2-3; possibly TRBD1 for D (5 bases). V lost 4 bases and J 5 bases, leaving 10 bases between the germline ends. The CDR3 has 13 residues. Germline CDR1 SGHTA, CDR2 FQGNSA. In DNA, the CDR3 is TGTGCCAGCAGCTCAACAGGCTTAGATACGCAGTATTTT. It encodes CASSSTGLDTQYF.

The chain links TRBV7-6 to TRBJ2-5; the match to TRBD2 covers 7 bases. This CDR3 comprises 15 residues. The ends lost 2 bases at V and 5 bases at J; junction bases unmatched: 8. Germline V CDR1 and CDR2: SGHVS, FNYEAQ. CDR3 bases: TGTGCCAGCAGCTTATCGAGCGGGGTTCGGGAGACCCAGTACTTC. Protein: CASSLSSGVRETQYF.

This chain connects TRBV28 to TRBJ2-6, with TRBD1 matching over 10 bases. The CDR3 length is 18 residues. The germline CDR1 and CDR2 sequences are MDHEN and SYDVKM. With 6 bases clipped from V and 2 bases from J, the junction kept 10 bases outside the gene matches. This chain's CDR3 is CASSLSGTGAPGANVLTF. CDR3 bases: TGTGCCAGCAGCCTATCCGGGACAGGGGCGCCTGGGGCCAACGTCCTGACTTTC.

Only a few counts were recorded for this clone. The chain has TRBV28 and TRBJ1-6, with D possibly TRBD1 on 6 matching bases. Trimming took 6 bases from V and 11 from J, leaving 29 bases between them. Germline loops: CDR1 MDHEN, CDR2 SYDVKM. This CDR3 region has 18 residues. CDR3 region: CASSHFWKPAGAPAPLHF. CDR3 bases: TGTGCCAGCAGCCATTTTTGGAAACCGGCGGGGGCCCCAGCACCCCTCCACTTT.

The chain links TRBV6-5 to TRBJ1-1; D not resolved. Germline lookup yields CDR1 MNHEY and CDR2 SVGAGI. V was trimmed by 5 bases and J by 1 base, leaving 8 bases between them. The CDR3 spans 13 residues. The CDR3 DNA reads TGTGCCAGCAGTCTCAACAGGAACACTGAAGCTTTCTTT. Residues: CASSLNRNTEAFF.